A single sample is the source of the 7 T cell receptor beta chains below, sequenced in a study of CD8 T cells in ankylosing spondylitis. TCRdb recomputed calls from the 5' RACE reads with MiXCR, one row per CDR3 protein. The data hold around 150,000 distinct CDR3 sequences, with about a sixth observed a single time. The sequenced material came from blood, either unsorted or a sorted T cell fraction (not recorded which). These receptor sequences come from a male donor with ankylosing spondylitis or in good health (not recorded which).

This clonotype was observed at least ten times. CDR3 sequence (DNA): TGCGCCAGCAGCGACATGTACAATGAGCAGTTCTTC. Residues: CASSDMYNEQFF. This chain uses TRBV5-1 with TRBJ2-1; D remains ambiguous. The CDR3 consists of 12 residues. V was clipped by 4 bases and J by 4 bases, with 6 bases between them. Germline values: CDR1 SGHRS, CDR2 YFSETQ.

The chain is built from TRBV29-1 and TRBJ1-2; the D is unclear. The CDR3 loop spans 15 amino acids. CDR1 and CDR2 from the germline V gene are SQVTM and ANQGSEA. Trimming took off 0 bases at V and 5 bases at J, with 16 bases between the two ends. Written as DNA, the CDR3 is TGCAGCGTTGAAGACCCCTCCAGGTTCCGGTATGGCTACACCTTC. It codes for CSVEDPSRFRYGYTF. Combining the CDR3 with reference TRBV29-1 and TRBJ1-2 gives the whole variable domain SAVISQKPSRDICQRGTSLTIQCQVDSQVTMMFWYRQQPGQSLTLIATANQGSEATYESGFVIDKFPISRPNLTFSTLTVSNMSPEDSSIYLCSVEDPSRFRYGYTFGSGTRLTVV.

This clonotype was detected a few times. The chain carries TRBV5-1 and TRBJ2-7, with unresolved D. Germline CDR1 is SGHRS and CDR2 is YFSETQ. With 4 bases removed from V and 2 bases from J, the gap between germline ends came to 10 bases. This CDR3 spans 13 amino acids. CDR3 nucleotide sequence: TGCGCCAGCAGCCTGAACGCGGCCTACGAGCAGTACTTC. Translating gives CASSLNAAYEQYF.

A remark on this clonotype: A much larger clone differs from this one at a single base, so this may be a read error. The chain joins TRBV20-1 to TRBJ1-3; D is unclear. This CDR3 has 12 amino acids. Germline CDR1 DFQATT, CDR2 SNEGSKA (reference sequence). Trimming removed 3 bases from V and 4 bases from J, with 7 bases in between. This CDR3 is CSASQPGNTIYF. The CDR3 DNA reads as TGCAGTGCTAGCCAGCCAGGAAACACCATATATTTT.

The table lists this clonotype with many counts. This rearrangement joins TRBV9 to TRBJ1-1; D is undetermined. V was pared by 4 bases and J by 3 bases, with 10 bases between. This CDR3 spans 13 amino acids. CDR1 SGDLS and CDR2 YYNGEE come from the germline V gene. DNA for the CDR3: TGTGCCAGCAGCCCTACCGGATACACTGAAGCTTTCTTT. It specifies CASSPTGYTEAFF.

This clonotype came up many times. J is TRBJ2-2 and V is TRBV5-1, with TRBD1 matching over 8 bases. This CDR3 comprises 16 residues. V lost 7 bases, J lost 1 base, and 9 bases stayed unmatched. CDR1 and CDR2 from the germline V gene are SGHRS and YFSETQ. This chain's CDR3 is CASQRTGQGNTGELFF. The CDR3 DNA sequence: TGCGCCAGCCAAAGAACAGGACAGGGGAACACCGGGGAGCTGTTTTTT.

The CDR3 coding sequence is TGCGCCAGCAGCTTGGGGACAGAGGTAAATGAGCAGTTCTTC. Translating gives CASSLGTEVNEQFF. This chain uses TRBV5-1 with TRBJ2-1; D might be TRBD1 (6 bases). CDR1 SGHRS and CDR2 YFSETQ come from the germline V gene. The CDR3 is 14 residues long. Trimming stripped 0 bases from V and 7 bases from J, with 11 bases between. Together with reference TRBV5-1 and TRBJ2-1, the CDR3 gives the full variable domain: KAGVTQTPRYLIKTRGQQVTLSCSPISGHRSVSWYQQTPGQGLQFLFEYFSETQRNKGNFPGRFSGRQFSNSRSEMNVSTLELGDSALYLCASSLGTEVNEQFFGPGTRLTVL.